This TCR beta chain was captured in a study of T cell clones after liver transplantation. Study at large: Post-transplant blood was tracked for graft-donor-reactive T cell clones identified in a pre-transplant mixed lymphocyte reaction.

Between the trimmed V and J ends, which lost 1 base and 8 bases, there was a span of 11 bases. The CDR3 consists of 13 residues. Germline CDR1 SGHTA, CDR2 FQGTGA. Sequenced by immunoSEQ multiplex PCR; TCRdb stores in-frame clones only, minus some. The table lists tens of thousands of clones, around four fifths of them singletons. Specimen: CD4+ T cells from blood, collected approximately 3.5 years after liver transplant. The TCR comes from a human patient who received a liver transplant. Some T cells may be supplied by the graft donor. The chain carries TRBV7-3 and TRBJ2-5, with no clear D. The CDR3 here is CASSLRAFGTQYF. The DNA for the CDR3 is TGTGCCAGCAGCTTAAGGGCCTTCGGAACCCAGTACTTC.